This TCR beta chain comes out of a study of cytomegalovirus exposure and HLA in healthy donors (dated by TCRdb to between 2016 and 2019). Regarding the study in general: According to an earlier analysis of 587 of the donors, 150 million to 200 million T cells yielded some 120 million unique TCR beta sequences and around 280 Gb of sequence data. HLA typing covered class I and class II loci at four-digit resolution. On average, 235,054 unique TCR beta nucleotide sequences were sequenced per donor among 398 genotyped donors of the cohort, with roughly 20% of those sequences being non-productive. Typing coverage varied by locus: 629-630 donors for A, B, C, DRB1 and DQB1; approximately 500 for DQA1; nearly 610 for DPA1; roughly 450 for DPB1. The study was designed to test whether signatures of past pathogen exposure could be identified by cataloging public T cell receptors. The study profiled the T cell repertoires of hundreds of subjects by immunosequencing and related them to cytomegalovirus serostatus. Donor age, sex, ethnicity and CMV serostatus were compiled together with the repertoire data. All discovery cohort repertoires had been generated on a single sequencing platform. An earlier analysis of nearly 600 of the donors applied high-throughput TCR beta sequencing to assess whether each TCR beta V gene segment acted as functional or pseudogenic. Among the roughly 400 genotyped donors, roughly 80% belonged to the genetic ancestry cluster associated with self-reported Caucasian donors. The study combined high-throughput TCR immunosequencing, statistical association of individual TCRs with disease status, and machine learning to predict cytomegalovirus infection status. To study patterns of TCR occurrence, a later analysis re-analyzed previously published TCR beta repertoires from just over 650 donors and added high-resolution HLA genotyping. An early release that covered fewer than 800 HLA-typed donors contained about 300 gigabases of sequencing data and about 84 million unique TCR sequences. A separate validation cohort of 100 to 150 different subjects was used in addition to the 666-subject first cohort. Rather than drawing on any new phenotypic data, the later analysis identified candidate immune exposures from TCR beta sequences and the way those sequences occurred across donors. A later genetic analysis took genome-wide SNP genotypes for about 65% of the roughly 670 donors and used that subset as a discovery cohort. About five DR-DQ haplotypes were treated as single units for association and clustering because of strong linkage in the cohort. Findings and caveats that apply to the study as a whole: In a later analysis, TCR association rates were found to vary across HLA loci, with the most associated TCRs seen for DRB1 alleles and the fewest for HLA-C alleles. A later analysis reported that several top co-occurrence clusters appeared linked to parvovirus B19, influenza, CMV and Epstein-Barr virus. A later analysis found that most CMV-associated TCR beta chains appeared HLA-restricted, with HLA associations seemingly driven largely by CMV exposure. Correlated functional status among segregating V segments might reflect linkage disequilibrium, but an unknown experimental factor could not be ruled out. According to the authors, the approach could potentially be generalized to other disease states and immunological phenotypes. An association between a missense DCLRE1C variant and V-gene and J-gene trimming of TCR beta chains was found in a later genetic analysis and replicated in an independent cohort. In a later analysis, HLA-associated TCR beta chains were found to be more clonally expanded and to have lower generation probabilities than equally common non-associated chains. A further reported finding was that TCR beta sequences accurately predicted the HLA-A and HLA-B alleles for most subjects in the first cohort. The classifier was reported to diagnose cytomegalovirus status with high specificity and sensitivity in both the original and validation cohorts. In a later analysis, around 17,000 TCR beta sequences were associated with specific HLA alleles at a false discovery rate of 0.05. Compared with the roughly 700-donor mean, donors in an Asian-associated ancestry cluster had fewer N-insertions in productive TCRs, according to a later genetic analysis. In an earlier analysis of under 600 of the donors, most TCR beta V segments were observed in productive rearrangements about 90% or about 30% of the time, broadly matching IMGT annotations. Seventeen rarely observed V segments, including chromosome 9 orphons, were excluded from the earlier analysis of just under 600 of the donors because counts were too low. HLA typing was unavailable for some donors at each locus, so association tests used only the typed subset. The presence/absence analyses assumed that sequencing depth was roughly uniform across donors, and that assumption may not be true. The study gave a list of some 150 TCR beta chains associated with cytomegalovirus. A cluster of highly shared sequence variants was judged likely to represent a technical artifact of the sequencing pipeline. In this cohort, only TCR beta chains were sequenced, and detectable features were limited by the absence of alpha or paired-chain data. When HLA alleles, especially DR and DQ, strongly co-occurred, attributing TCR associations to individual alleles was difficult. Some IMGT-functional V segments, including TRBV6-2 and TRBV6-3, could not be told apart with the 87-base-pair reads, so those segments were excluded. Most TCR sequences were seen in very few donors, while some public TCRs were found in many individuals. The only immune exposure information available for the cohort was CMV serostatus. A few of the identified cytomegalovirus-associated TCR beta chains were confirmed in vitro to be specific for cytomegalovirus antigens.

Taken from cysteine to phenylalanine, the CDR3 has 15 residues. The DNA shown is the 45-base CDR3, in frame from base 1. Reading the germline V gene (reference sequence) gives CDR1 MNHEY and CDR2 SMNVEV. Germline trimming amounts to 5 bases on V and 10 bases on J, with 13 as the count of junction bases outside the gene matches. This clone was picked up a small number of times. Its antigen is not yet known. Within one base of it there is no much larger clone, and no base qualities were kept. Library generation was performed with the immunoSEQ multiplex PCR assay. The multiplex PCR relied on a mix of 60 forward primers for TCR Vbeta segments and 13 reverse primers for TCR Jbeta segments. A multiplex PCR assay on genomic DNA amplified the CDR3 region of rearranged TCR beta genes. Amplified TCR beta libraries were sequenced as 87-base-pair reads on the Illumina HiSeq System. As for how the authors treated the data: A later analysis tallied roughly 80 million unique TCR beta chains across the 666 repertoires, and about 10 million of those chains were shared by two or more donors. A nearest-neighbor algorithm error-corrected the raw reads and collapsed the reads into unique sequences, merging closely related sequences to remove PCR and sequencing errors. Alignment of CDR3 sequences to IMGT reference sequences was used to assign V, D and J gene segments. Each retained sequence needed at least a six-nucleotide match to both a V gene segment and a J gene segment. A rearrangement counted as productive if the CDR3 had no stop codons and remained in frame with V and J, and every other rearrangement counted as non-productive. CDR3 was defined by IMGT convention, running from the second conserved V-encoded cysteine to the conserved J-encoded phenylalanine. Sequences without an unambiguous match to a single V gene segment were excluded from the earlier analysis of several hundred of the donors. In an earlier analysis of approximately 560 of the donors, a V segment was called functional when productive rearrangements were above 56.7%, and segregating when the standard deviation between donors exceeded 5%. To diagnose cytomegalovirus status from the catalog of TCR beta chain sequences, a statistical classification framework was built. V and J gene assignment, in a later analysis, came from comparing TCR nucleotide sequences with IMGT/GENE-DB human TR gene sequences. The TCRdist pipeline was used in a later analysis to assign CDR3 sequences and most-parsimonious VDJ recombination scenarios. In a later analysis, every TCR beta chain was defined by the combination of its CDR3 amino acid sequence and its V-gene family, and reads without a unique V-gene family were dropped. To address suspected cross-contamination and a sequencing artifact, a later analysis removed several hundred highly shared, low-generation-probability nucleotide sequences. A later analysis calculated a clonal expansion index for each public chain from normalized within-repertoire ranks of inferred template counts. A later analysis computed generation probabilities with a VDJ recombination model fitted to out-of-frame rearrangements, and checked the results against IGoR. In a later analysis, hypergeometric tests were used to score TCR-TCR, TCR-HLA and TCR-CMV co-occurrence, with a repertoire-size bias correction applied to TCR pairs. False discovery rates were estimated in a later analysis by permuting HLA or CMV assignments 20 times. In a later analysis, co-occurring TCRs were grouped with DBSCAN, and TCRdist sequence similarity was added when clustering was performed within HLA-allele-positive subsets. Repertoires with fewer than 30,000 or more than 120,000 public chains, plus five repertoires with anomalous nucleotide sharing, were excluded from co-occurrence clustering. TCRdb carries this immuneACCESS record with in-frame sequences only. Its versions omit some clonotypes, under half of them owing to an unresolved V gene in the studies checked, with the rest unexplained. D and trimming come from the DNA, and the V and J calls and clone size come from that table. The sample contains some 90,000 clones, 80% of them found a single time. The ten biggest clones cover 32% of the sample.

The cohort was made up of around 720 healthy bone marrow donors. All cohort members were sampled while nominally healthy, although unrecorded immune exposures were likely present. The donor tested CMV seropositive, placing the donor among the 250 to 350 seropositive members of the cohort. A peripheral blood sample was collected from each donor, and TCR beta sequencing was performed on peripheral blood mononuclear cells. Genomic DNA extraction from the blood cell samples was performed with the Qiagen DNeasy Blood Extraction Kit. Sequences were obtained from PBMCs. The clonotype comes from a man aged 50 to 59 in good health and CMV-seropositive. The chain joins TRBV27 to TRBJ1-5, and 8 bases in between align with TRBD1. The sequence in DNA is TGTGCCAGCAGTCCGGACAGGGCCCTCACAGGTCCCCAGCATTTT. Translated, this gives CASSPDRALTGPQHF.